Listed here are 30 T cell receptor beta chains from one sample, sequenced in a study of control samples from healthy donors and cancer patients. The repertoire was sequenced with immunoSEQ multiplex PCR; TCRdb's copy has only in-frame clones and lacks some. The sample records 170,000 or so clones, around 94% being singletons. Sequencing was carried out using blood. Receptors originate from a woman younger than 35 in good health.

The chain uses TRBV6-2 or TRBV6-3 and TRBJ1-4; D gene unclear. The CDR3 is 15 amino acids. V dropped 4 bases and J dropped 8 bases, with 17 bases sitting between them. Germline assignment: CDR1 MNHEY and CDR2 SVGEGT. CDR3 loop: CASSSVSVGKEKLFF. The CDR3 DNA is TGTGCCAGCAGTTCCGTATCAGTGGGAAAGGAAAAACTGTTTTTT.

CDR3 protein: CASRPQGFESLGYTF. The CDR3 bases are TGTGCCAGCAGGCCCCAGGGATTCGAGTCTCTTGGCTACACCTTC. This sequence joins TRBV28 and TRBJ1-2, with a possible D match to TRBD1 (5 bases). The V end lost 6 bases, the J end lost 7 bases, and 21 bases lay between the germline ends. CDR1 and CDR2 from the germline V gene are MDHEN and SYDVKM. The CDR3 consists of 15 residues.

This chain connects TRBV5-1 to TRBJ1-1; 9 positions agree with TRBD1. Germline trimming cut 2 bases from V and 11 bases from J; bases unmatched to any gene: 7. Germline CDR1 SGHRS, CDR2 YFSETQ. The CDR3 has 13 residues. The CDR3 reads CASSFPGQGVAFF. As DNA, the CDR3 is TGCGCCAGCAGCTTCCCGGGACAGGGCGTCGCTTTCTTT. The variable domain in full, with the rest retrieved from reference TRBV5-1 and TRBJ1-1, is KAGVTQTPRYLIKTRGQQVTLSCSPISGHRSVSWYQQTPGQGLQFLFEYFSETQRNKGNFPGRFSGRQFSNSRSEMNVSTLELGDSALYLCASSFPGQGVAFFGQGTRLTVV.

This clone came up once. The chain carries TRBV18 and TRBJ1-1; TRBD1 agrees at 9 bases. The CDR3 sequence is 15 residues long. The germline V gene has CDR1 KGHSH and CDR2 LQKENI. Trimming cost V 3 bases and J 6 bases; bases outside gene matches: 8. Here the CDR3 reads CASSPIKQGASEAFF. CDR3 sequence (DNA): TGTGCCAGCTCACCTATTAAACAGGGGGCGTCTGAAGCTTTCTTT.

The CDR3: CASSITGNQPQHF. The CDR3 nucleotides read TGTGCCAGTAGTATCACAGGCAATCAGCCCCAGCATTTT. This chain joins TRBV19 and TRBJ1-5, with unresolved D. V was cut by 3 bases and J by 2 bases, with 5 bases left in between. Germline values: CDR1 LNHDA, CDR2 SQIVND (reference sequence). The CDR3 runs to 13 residues.

The CDR3 DNA sequence: TGTGCCAGCAGCTTCTTGACAGGGAGGGACACTGAAGCTTTCTTT. This codes for CASSFLTGRDTEAFF. The chain links TRBV5-4 to TRBJ1-1; 7 bases align to TRBD1. The CDR3 contains 15 residues. J was trimmed by 3 bases and V by 2 bases; bases with no gene match: 7. CDR1 is SGHNT, CDR2 YYREEE, per germline (reference sequence).

The chain has TRBV2 and TRBJ1-6; TRBD1 aligns across 10 bases. This CDR3 has 14 residues. Germline loops: CDR1 SNHLY, CDR2 FYNNEI. J gave up 7 bases and V 6 bases, and 3 bases lay outside the gene matches. Written as DNA, the CDR3 is TGTGCCAGCAGGAAGGGACAGGGGAATTCACCCCTCCACTTT. This translates into CASRKGQGNSPLHF.

The chain employs TRBV6-2 or TRBV6-3 and TRBJ2-4; weak D call: TRBD1 (6 bases). Germline V gene lookup returns CDR1 MNHEY and CDR2 SVGEGT. Trimming cost V 2 bases and J 2 bases, with 13 bases left between them. This CDR3 has 16 residues. CDR3: CASSYRGQSPKNIQYF. CDR3 sequence (DNA): TGTGCCAGCAGTTACCGTGGACAGAGCCCCAAAAACATTCAGTACTTC.

The genes are TRBV2 and TRBJ1-2; TRBD1 might be the D (6 bases). The CDR3 length is 14 residues. V lost 5 bases to trimming and J lost 9 bases, with 19 bases between them. In germline, CDR1 is SNHLY, CDR2 FYNNEI. The CDR3 DNA reads as TGTGCCAGCAGTATTAGGCAAGAGGGGGATCGCTACACCTTC. Its translation: CASSIRQEGDRYTF. The whole variable domain, filled in from reference TRBV2 and TRBJ1-2, reads EPEVTQTPSHQVTQMGQEVILRCVPISNHLYFYWYRQILGQKVEFLVSFYNNEISEKSEIFDDQFSVERPDGSNFTLKIRSTKLEDSAMYFCASSIRQEGDRYTFGSGTRLTVV.

This clone was seen once. The chain uses TRBV6-2 or TRBV6-3 and TRBJ2-1; D is unclear. Deletions cut 2 bases from V and 6 bases from J, with 8 bases between. CDR1 and CDR2 (germline): MNHEY, SVGEGT. This CDR3 is 13 amino acids long. Here the CDR3 reads CASSYVSSNEQFF. The CDR3 DNA reads TGTGCCAGCAGTTACGTGTCTAGCAATGAGCAGTTCTTC.

The chain is built from TRBV28 and TRBJ2-7; D possibly corresponds to TRBD1 (6 bases). The CDR3 runs to 14 residues. The V gene's germline CDR1 is MDHEN and CDR2 SYDVKM. Deletions cut 3 bases from V and 2 bases from J, with 11 bases between. In DNA form, the CDR3 reads TGTGCCAGCAGTTTCTCACAGGGAGCCTACGAGCAGTACTTC. Residues: CASSFSQGAYEQYF.

This chain joins TRBV6-1 and TRBJ1-2; tentative D call: TRBD1 (6 bases). CDR3 length: 13 residues. Deletions cut 2 bases from V and 8 bases from J, with 12 bases between. Germline-derived CDR1 and CDR2 are MNHNS and SASEGT. CDR3 coding DNA: TGTGCCAGCAGTGAATCGGGGGCGCTGGGCTACACCTTC. The encoded protein is CASSESGALGYTF.

This clone has just one count. The chain combines TRBV5-4 with TRBJ2-5, with D possibly TRBD2 on 7 matching bases. Germline lookup yields CDR1 SGHNT and CDR2 YYREEE (reference sequence). The CDR3 has 15 amino acids. Trimming took off 0 bases at V and 4 bases at J, with 13 bases between the two ends. The CDR3 DNA follows: TGTGCCAGCAGCTTGGCAACGGGGGGCGGAGAGACCCAGTACTTC. Protein sequence: CASSLATGGGETQYF. The full variable domain, completed using reference TRBV5-4 and TRBJ2-5, is ETGVTQSPTHLIKTRGQQVTLRCSSQSGHNTVSWYQQALGQGPQFIFQYYREEENGRGNFPPRFSGLQFPNYSSELNVNALELDDSALYLCASSLATGGGETQYFGPGTRLLVL.

The gene calls are TRBV27 and TRBJ2-1; possible D gene TRBD2, 5 bases. The germline gives CDR1 MNHEY, CDR2 SMNVEV (reference sequence). Deletions cut 5 bases from V and 9 bases from J, with 11 bases between. The CDR3 is 12 amino acids. CDR3 bases: TGTGCCAGCAGTCCCGGACTGGGTGAGCAGTTCTTC. Its translation is CASSPGLGEQFF.

V is TRBV29-1 and J is TRBJ2-7, with D perhaps TRBD1 (5 bases). Between the trimmed V and J ends, which lost 0 bases and 3 bases, there was a span of 12 bases. The CDR3 spans 14 residues. Looked up from germline, CDR1 is SQVTM and CDR2 is ANQGSEA. In DNA form, the CDR3 reads TGCAGCGTTGAAGATATTAATGACAGCTACGAGCAGTACTTC. Translation gives CSVEDINDSYEQYF.

This sequence joins TRBV6-5 and TRBJ1-6; 8 positions agree with TRBD1. Unmatched junction bases numbered 8, after V lost 5 bases and J lost 8 bases. CDR3 length: 15 amino acids. Germline lookup yields CDR1 MNHEY and CDR2 SVGAGI. The CDR3 bases are TGTGCCAGCAGTCGGATGACAGGGGCCGATTCACCCCTCCACTTT. The encoded protein is CASSRMTGADSPLHF.

This chain uses TRBV5-1 with TRBJ2-7; D perhaps matches TRBD2 (7 bases). The CDR3 sequence is 15 residues long. CDR1 is SGHRS and CDR2 is YFSETQ in the germline V gene. Deletions cut 0 bases from V and 3 bases from J, with 13 bases between. The CDR3 DNA reads as TGCGCCAGCAGCTTGGAGAACGGGGGGCACTACGAGCAGTACTTC. This translates into CASSLENGGHYEQYF.

This clone was observed once. The J gene is TRBJ1-2, the V gene TRBV28; 9 bases are shared with TRBD1. Losses at the gene ends were 6 bases for V and 5 bases for J; bases not matched to a gene: 13. Germline CDR1 MDHEN, CDR2 SYDVKM. The CDR3 length is 16 residues. CDR3 loop: CASRSGTGLSTYGYTF. As DNA, the CDR3 is TGTGCCAGCAGATCGGGGACAGGGCTATCAACTTATGGCTACACCTTC.

The V call is TRBV18, the J call TRBJ2-7; the D is unclear. Germline V gene lookup returns CDR1 KGHSH and CDR2 LQKENI. Trimming pared 3 bases from V and 5 bases from J, leaving 11 bases between. This CDR3 spans 13 amino acids. CDR3 DNA sequence: TGTGCCAGCTCACCGGCCCGAGGACACGAGCAGTACTTC. Translating it yields CASSPARGHEQYF.

This clone was recorded only once. The sample holds other DNA sequences that translate to the same CDR3. The chain employs TRBV9 and TRBJ1-1; the D gene is possibly TRBD1 (5 bases). The CDR3 runs to 13 residues. V was pared by 4 bases and J by 4 bases, with 11 bases between. Per germline, CDR1 SGDLS and CDR2 YYNGEE. CDR3 in amino acids: CASSTGGGTEAFF. CDR3 DNA: TGTGCCAGCAGCACCGGGGGGGGCACTGAAGCTTTCTTT.

This chain connects TRBV19 to TRBJ1-3; D remains unclear. Between the trimmed V and J ends, which lost 7 bases and 4 bases, there was a span of 5 bases. The CDR3 spans 11 residues. Germline V gene lookup returns CDR1 LNHDA and CDR2 SQIVND (reference sequence). The CDR3 DNA reads TGTGCCAGTATCGGGGGAAACACCATATATTTT. Translation: CASIGGNTIYF. The full variable domain, its missing parts supplied by reference TRBV19 and TRBJ1-3, is DGGITQSPKYLFRKEGQNVTLSCEQNLNHDAMYWYRQDPGQGLRLIYYSQIVNDFQKGDIAEGYSVSREKKESFPLTVTSAQKNPTAFYLCASIGGNTIYFGEGSWLTVV.

The chain combines TRBV25-1 with TRBJ1-1; TRBD1 agrees at 8 bases. Trimming took 3 bases from V and 6 from J; bases not matched to a gene: 9. The CDR3 loop spans 15 amino acids. CDR1 and CDR2 from the germline V gene are MGHDK and SYGVNS. The CDR3 DNA sequence: TGTGCCAGCAGTGATCCGCACAGGGGGAGGGCTGAAGCTTTCTTT. This codes for CASSDPHRGRAEAFF.

The CDR3 spells CASSSTGGRTEAFF. The CDR3 DNA reads as TGTGCCAGCAGTTCTACAGGAGGGAGAACTGAAGCTTTCTTT. The chain has TRBV11-2 and TRBJ1-1; a possible D gene is TRBD1 (5 bases). Per germline, CDR1 SGHAT and CDR2 FQNNGV. The CDR3 has 14 residues. Trimming stripped 6 bases from V and 5 bases from J, with 16 bases between.

The V and J genes are TRBV6-2 or TRBV6-3 and TRBJ2-6; D call uncertain. CDR3 length: 14 amino acids. V was cut by 0 bases and J by 4 bases, with 4 bases left in between. Germline values: CDR1 MNHEY, CDR2 SVGEGT. The CDR3 DNA reads as TGTGCCAGCAGTTACTCGGTCGGGGCCAACGTCCTGACTTTC. It yields the protein CASSYSVGANVLTF.

In DNA form, the CDR3 reads TGTGCCAGCAGTCAATATCCGAGGGGGACGAGCACAGATACGCAGTATTTT. It codes for CASSQYPRGTSTDTQYF. The chain recombines TRBV6-6 with TRBJ2-3; a possible D gene is TRBD1 (6 bases). The CDR3 runs to 17 residues. V lost 5 bases to trimming and J lost 0 bases, with 18 bases between them. Germline CDR1 reads MNHNY; CDR2 reads SVGAGI (reference sequence).

For this clone: The sample contains more than one DNA sequence encoding this CDR3. The CDR3 sequence is CASSPPRGQETQYF. CDR3 bases: TGTGCCAGCTCACCACCGAGGGGGCAAGAGACCCAGTACTTC. The chain carries TRBV18 and TRBJ2-5, with D perhaps matching TRBD1 (6 bases). The V end was cut by 0 bases, the J end by 2 bases, with 7 bases between. From germline, CDR1 is KGHSH and CDR2 LQKENI. This CDR3 has 14 amino acids.

The chain combines TRBV6-2 or TRBV6-3 with TRBJ2-7, with D maybe TRBD2 (5 bases). Deletions cut 2 bases from V and 0 bases from J, with 11 bases between. CDR1 is MNHEY, CDR2 SVGEGT, per germline. The length of the CDR3 is 15 residues. The chain's CDR3 is CASSYGSTSSYEQYF. Written as DNA, the CDR3 is TGTGCCAGCAGTTACGGATCCACTAGCTCCTACGAGCAGTACTTC.

The chain is built from TRBV28 and TRBJ2-6; no clear D gene. Between the trimmed V and J ends, which lost 7 bases and 1 base, there was a span of 5 bases. The CDR3 consists of 13 residues. Germline V gene sequence: CDR1 MDHEN, CDR2 SYDVKM. For the CDR3, the DNA is TGTGCCAGCAAGAGATCTGGGGCCAACGTCCTGACTTTC. Translating gives CASKRSGANVLTF.

This chain links TRBV29-1 with TRBJ2-1; no firm D call. The V gene lost 5 bases and the J gene lost 0 bases, with 8 bases spanning the gap. This CDR3 has 13 residues. Per germline, CDR1 SQVTM and CDR2 ANQGSEA. The CDR3 reads CSVSRLSYNEQFF. DNA for the CDR3: TGCAGCGTTAGCCGGCTCTCCTACAATGAGCAGTTCTTC.

The CDR3: CASSIGGASTGELFF. In nucleotides, the CDR3 is TGTGCCAGTAGTATAGGGGGGGCGAGCACCGGGGAGCTGTTTTTT. J is TRBJ2-2 and V is TRBV19; perhaps D is TRBD1 or TRBD2 (6 bases each). V lost 1 base to trimming and J lost 4 bases, with 10 bases between them. Germline V lookup: CDR1 LNHDA, CDR2 SQIVND (reference sequence). The CDR3 loop spans 15 amino acids.